This passage covers 3 T cell receptor beta chains from one sample sequenced in a study of blood T cell repertoires in COVID-19. Using immunoSEQ multiplex PCR, the repertoire was profiled, and TCRdb retains in-frame clones only, with some absent. The table has tens of thousands of clones, more than 90% seen once; the top ten hold roughly 1.3%. The material sequenced was peripheral blood. The receptors were sampled from a man aged 60 to 75 with acute or convalescent COVID-19.

J is TRBJ1-2 and V is TRBV29-1; TRBD1 aligns across 8 bases. The V segment lost 7 bases and the J segment 8 bases; nucleotides outside the gene matches: 9. This CDR3 comprises 12 residues. Looked up from germline, CDR1 is SQVTM and CDR2 is ANQGSEA. The DNA for the CDR3 is TGCAGCGCCGAGTCACAGGGGGAGGGCTACACCTTC. Encoded protein: CSAESQGEGYTF.

The chain links TRBV2 to TRBJ1-2; D call uncertain. Per germline, CDR1 SNHLY and CDR2 FYNNEI. The V end lost 5 bases, the J end lost 7 bases, and 20 bases lay between the germline ends. This CDR3 contains 15 residues. The DNA of the CDR3 is TGTGCCAGCAGTCCCTACCGCGGGGTTGGGGTTGGCTACACCTTC. The encoded protein is CASSPYRGVGVGYTF.

The chain joins TRBV3-1 (or the pseudogene TRBV3-2) to TRBJ2-4; TRBD2 agrees at 8 bases. The CDR3 has 17 amino acids. Germline V gene lookup returns CDR1 LGHDT and CDR2 YNNKEL (reference sequence). The junction had 9 bases not matched to a gene; V was cut back by 5 bases and J by 0 bases. DNA for the CDR3: TGTGCCAGCAGCTCGCGGGGACTAGGATTAGCCAAAAACATTCAGTACTTC. It translates to CASSSRGLGLAKNIQYF.